Sequencing of this TCR beta chain was carried out in a study of Ad26.COV2.S vaccination and SARS-CoV-2 variants. On the study more broadly: The vaccine Ad26.COV2.S was put into the muscle once, or twice with 56 days between.

For this clone: Antigen specificity is unknown.

Generated by immunoSEQ multiplex PCR, the TCRdb table keeps only in-frame clones and is missing some. The table lists roughly 700,000 clones, roughly 90% of them singletons. Described treatment: roughly 18 received Ad26.COV2.S at low or high dose, single or two shots; 5 received placebo; per-sample allocation not given. At day 63 after the first vaccine or placebo injection, samples were drawn. Study findings and constraints: Considerable breadth of spike-specific CD8+ and CD4+ T cell responses has reportedly been documented following vaccination. Vaccine recipients showed a spike-specific TCR breadth that was higher than in placebo recipients.

Trimming left V 5 bases short and J 0 bases short, with 14 bases between. Per the germline V gene, CDR1 is SNHLY and CDR2 is FYNNEI. The CDR3 consists of 16 residues. The chain carries TRBV2 and TRBJ1-5; possibly TRBD1 for D (5 bases). The TCR comes from a person between 18 and 59 years old who received the Ad26.COV2.S COVID-19 vaccine or a placebo. The sequencing used peripheral blood, collected in a trial of Ad26.COV2.S vaccine versus placebo. CDR3 protein: CASSSGAFYSNQPQHF. For the CDR3, the DNA is TGTGCCAGCAGTAGCGGGGCTTTTTATAGCAATCAGCCCCAGCATTTT.